One and the same sample provided the 2 T cell receptor beta chains below, sequenced in a study of blood T cell repertoires in COVID-19. Sequenced by immunoSEQ multiplex PCR; TCRdb stores in-frame clones only, minus some. The table shows around 40,000 clones, with 75% to 85% occurring only once. Sequenced material: peripheral blood. These receptor sequences come from a human donor in a cohort sampled during active COVID-19.

The chain uses TRBV9 and TRBJ2-1; maybe TRBD2 (5 bases). The germline V and J ends were trimmed by 0 bases and 2 bases, with 9 bases remaining between them. Germline loops: CDR1 SGDLS, CDR2 YYNGEE. The CDR3 runs 15 residues. The CDR3 DNA reads as TGTGCCAGCAGCGTAGTCCCTAGCCCCTACAATGAGCAGTTCTTC. This gives the protein CASSVVPSPYNEQFF.

V usage is TRBV7-9 and J usage is TRBJ1-6; a weak D match, TRBD1 (5 bases). Trimming cost V 7 bases and J 7 bases, with 23 bases left between them. CDR1 and CDR2 (germline): SEHNR, FQNEAQ (reference sequence). CDR3 length equals 17 residues. The CDR3 bases are TGTGCCAGCACCCTAGGGGAAGGAAGTACCCGAAATTCACCCCTCCACTTT. Protein product: CASTLGEGSTRNSPLHF.